This TCR beta chain originates from a study of Ad26.COV2.S vaccination and SARS-CoV-2 variants. Study-level results: Whether participants received vaccine or placebo, their non-spike TCR breadth was similar. Substantial response breadth was reportedly seen for spike-specific CD8+ and CD4+ T cells after vaccination.

With respect to this clone: Its specificity is unknown.

Germline V lookup: CDR1 DFQATT, CDR2 SNEGSKA (reference sequence). The CDR3 length is 15 residues. The J segment lost 0 bases and the V segment lost 5 bases, leaving 9 bases of the junction unmatched. The method was immunoSEQ multiplex PCR; TCRdb's version includes in-frame clones alone and lacks a portion of them. Found here are about 350,000 clones, roughly 91% of them singletons; the top ten hold approximately 5%. Specified treatment: some 19 received Ad26.COV2.S at low or high dose, single or two shots; 5 received placebo; per-sample allocation not given. Sampling was performed 63 days after the first vaccine or placebo injection.

The gene calls are TRBV20-1 and TRBJ1-1, with 7 bases lining up with TRBD1. The input for sequencing was peripheral blood, taken in a trial of Ad26.COV2.S vaccine versus placebo. The clonotype originates from a person aged 18-65 years who received the Ad26.COV2.S COVID-19 vaccine or a placebo. In nucleotides, the CDR3 is TGCAGTGCTCGTGAGGGGCAGGGGGTGAACACTGAAGCTTTCTTT. Translated: CSAREGQGVNTEAFF.